The T cell receptor (beta chain) described here comes from a study of T cells expressing NK-cell markers. The CDR3 consists of 14 residues. The germline V gene has CDR1 LNHDA and CDR2 SQIVND (reference sequence). Study-level results: CD8+ T cells in roughly six donors included dominant NKG2C+ clonotypes at 1.0-7.0%. Once again these clonotypes came out on top in the CD3+CD56-NKG2C+ fraction of several donors. The study did not resolve the HCMV specificity of expanded NKG2C+ T cell clones.

5'RACE template switching with UMIs produced the TCR beta cDNA. TCRdb re-called the 5' RACE reads; one entry per CDR3 protein, DNA not given. The table lists approximately 380,000 distinct CDR3 sequences. About this clonotype itself: What it binds is not known.

The V and J genes are TRBV19 and TRBJ1-1. This clonotype was sampled from a man aged 18-70 years in good health. Sequencing input: blood T cells: a sorted CD56 or NKG2C T cell subset, CD4+ or CD8+ T cells, or bulk PBMC T cells (not recorded which). CDR3 loop: CASSIGQYSTEAFF.